Below, 29 T cell receptor beta chains from the same sample are listed, as sequenced in a study of cytomegalovirus exposure and HLA in healthy donors. The PCR ran on 60 Vbeta and 13 Jbeta primers. TCRdb keeps only in-frame clones here, not all; method: immunoSEQ multiplex PCR. Counted here are about 77,000 clones, 78% occurring once; the ten biggest clones make up about 3.5%. Sequencing was performed on PBMCs. These receptors came from a man aged 35 to 55 in good health and CMV-seronegative.

The CDR3 region is CASSLAGDSEEQFF. CDR3 nucleotides: TGCGCCAGCAGCTTGGCCGGGGACTCCGAAGAGCAGTTCTTC. The chain recombines TRBV5-1 with TRBJ2-1; a possible D gene is TRBD2 (6 bases). The CDR3 has 14 residues. Looked up from germline, CDR1 is SGHRS and CDR2 is YFSETQ. V lost 0 bases and J lost 10, with 14 bases in between.

V usage is TRBV10-3 and J usage is TRBJ2-5, with a possible D match to TRBD1 (5 bases). The CDR3 runs to 12 residues. CDR1 is ENHRY and CDR2 is SYGVKD in the germline V gene. V was cut by 6 bases and J by 5 bases, with 10 bases left in between. Written as DNA, the CDR3 is TGTGCCATCAGCCAGGGTTTCGAGACCCAGTACTTC. This gives the protein CAISQGFETQYF.

There are a few counts of this clone. The genes are TRBV11-2 and TRBJ1-1; D not resolved. The CDR3 runs 14 residues. The ends were cut back, 5 bases at V and 5 bases at J, with 15 bases in the middle. CDR1 is SGHAT, CDR2 FQNNGV, per germline. The CDR3 region has the DNA TGTGCCAGCAGCGAACAGAGTTTGTCGACTGAAGCTTTCTTT. Translation gives CASSEQSLSTEAFF. Looking up the rest from reference TRBV11-2 and TRBJ1-1 gives the full variable domain: EAGVAQSPRYKIIEKRQSVAFWCNPISGHATLYWYQQILGQGPKLLIQFQNNGVVDDSQLPKDRFSAERLKGVDSTLKIQPAKLEDSAVYLCASSEQSLSTEAFFGQGTRLTVV.

This sequence joins TRBV9 and TRBJ1-5; D might be TRBD1 (5 bases). The CDR3 has 14 amino acids. Trimming took 1 base from V and 5 from J, leaving 10 bases between them. In germline, CDR1 is SGDLS, CDR2 YYNGEE. The CDR3 here is CASSVQGGDQPQHF. As DNA, the CDR3 is TGTGCCAGCAGCGTACAGGGAGGGGATCAGCCCCAGCATTTT.

This chain uses TRBV7-3 with TRBJ1-6; D is undetermined. Trimming removed 1 base from V and 11 bases from J, with 9 bases in between. Germline-derived CDR1 and CDR2 are SGHTA and FQGTGA. The CDR3 runs to 13 residues. The CDR3 bases are TGTGCCAGCAGCTTAAATGGGGAGGCACCCCTCCACTTT. Its protein product is CASSLNGEAPLHF.

This chain connects TRBV5-1 to TRBJ2-5, with TRBD2 matching over 10 bases. With 4 bases clipped from V and 11 bases from J, the junction kept 23 bases outside the gene matches. Germline CDR1 is SGHRS and CDR2 is YFSETQ. This CDR3 region has 18 residues. The CDR3 sequence is CASSVSSGGPAVDVAQYF. The CDR3 bases are TGCGCCAGCAGCGTTTCTAGCGGGGGCCCCGCTGTCGACGTCGCGCAGTACTTC. Combining the CDR3 with reference TRBV5-1 and TRBJ2-5 gives the whole variable domain KAGVTQTPRYLIKTRGQQVTLSCSPISGHRSVSWYQQTPGQGLQFLFEYFSETQRNKGNFPGRFSGRQFSNSRSEMNVSTLELGDSALYLCASSVSSGGPAVDVAQYFGPGTRLLVL.

This clone was seen once. The chain uses TRBV27 and TRBJ2-7; TRBD1 is a possible D gene (7 bases). CDR3 length equals 16 residues. CDR1 and CDR2 from the germline V gene are MNHEY and SMNVEV (reference sequence). Trimming left V 1 base short and J 0 bases short, with 13 bases between. In DNA form, the CDR3 reads TGTGCCAGCAGTTTATGGGCAGGGGGGAGCTCCTACGAGCAGTACTTC. This encodes CASSLWAGGSSYEQYF.

The rearrangement links TRBV5-1 to TRBJ1-1; 9 bases agree with TRBD1. In germline, CDR1 is SGHRS, CDR2 YFSETQ. The ends lost 4 bases at V and 0 bases at J; junction bases unmatched: 4. CDR3 length: 15 residues. The CDR3: CASSTQGAVNTEAFF. CDR3 sequence (DNA): TGCGCCAGCAGCACACAGGGGGCGGTGAACACTGAAGCTTTCTTT.

The chain combines TRBV5-1 with TRBJ2-5; TRBD2 aligns across 9 bases. The germline V gene encodes CDR1 SGHRS and CDR2 YFSETQ. The CDR3 is made up of 16 amino acids. The V and J ends lost 0 bases and 3 bases, in that order; junction bases with no gene match: 6. CDR3 sequence reads: CASSLALAGPKETQYF. The DNA for the CDR3 is TGCGCCAGCAGCTTGGCGCTAGCGGGGCCTAAAGAGACCCAGTACTTC.

The chain couples TRBV10-3 to TRBJ2-1; 11 bases map to TRBD2. CDR1 and CDR2 (germline): ENHRY, SYGVKD. V lost 3 bases, J lost 0 bases, and 10 bases stayed unmatched. This CDR3 comprises 19 residues. CDR3 nucleotide sequence: TGTGCCATCAGTGATTTAACGGCTAGCGGGGGGCCCTCCTACAATGAGCAGTTCTTC. This codes for CAISDLTASGGPSYNEQFF.

This sequence joins TRBV7-9 and TRBJ2-2; 7 bases fit TRBD1. Germline-derived CDR1 and CDR2 are SEHNR and FQNEAQ (reference sequence). Trimming cost V 2 bases and J 3 bases; bases outside gene matches: 15. This CDR3 spans 19 amino acids. This CDR3 is CASSLKPGWDRSDTGELFF. In DNA form, the CDR3 reads TGTGCCAGCAGCTTAAAGCCGGGATGGGACAGAAGTGACACCGGGGAGCTGTTTTTT.

The chain has TRBV9 and TRBJ1-1; possible D gene TRBD1, 5 bases. Germline-derived CDR1 and CDR2 are SGDLS and YYNGEE. The length of the CDR3 is 15 residues. V lost 0 bases and J 5 bases, leaving 14 bases between the germline ends. The CDR3 sequence is CASSVEGRGETEAFF. CDR3 DNA sequence: TGTGCCAGCAGCGTAGAGGGGCGGGGAGAGACTGAAGCTTTCTTT.

In its sample, this clone was seen a few times. The rearrangement uses TRBV18 and TRBJ2-7; TRBD2 aligns across 10 bases. Germline assignment: CDR1 KGHSH and CDR2 LQKENI. This CDR3 has 15 residues. J lost 0 bases, V lost 2 bases, and 1 base had no gene match. CDR3: CASSPTSGTSYEQYF. Written as DNA, the CDR3 is TGTGCCAGCTCACCAACTAGCGGGACCTCCTACGAGCAGTACTTC.

V gene TRBV7-9 combines with J gene TRBJ1-2; tentative D call: TRBD1 (6 bases). CDR3 size: 14 residues. Trimming stripped 2 bases from V and 4 bases from J, with 11 bases between. Germline values: CDR1 SEHNR, CDR2 FQNEAQ (reference sequence). The CDR3 is CASSLSGTTYGYTF. CDR3 nucleotides: TGTGCCAGCAGCTTATCCGGGACAACCTATGGCTACACCTTC. The variable domain in full, with the rest retrieved from reference TRBV7-9 and TRBJ1-2, is DTGVSQNPRHKITKRGQNVTFRCDPISEHNRLYWYRQTLGQGPEFLTYFQNEAQLEKSRLLSDRFSAERPKGSFSTLEIQRTEQGDSAMYLCASSLSGTTYGYTFGSGTRLTVV.

The gene calls are TRBV5-1 and TRBJ2-1, with 8 bases identical to TRBD1. Trimming took 1 base from V and 10 from J; bases not matched to a gene: 10. The CDR3 is 15 amino acids. Germline lookup yields CDR1 SGHRS and CDR2 YFSETQ. CDR3 DNA: TGCGCCAGCAGCTTGATACCGGGACAGGTCAGGGAGCAGTTCTTC. This encodes CASSLIPGQVREQFF.

The DNA of the CDR3 is TGCAGCGTTACACTGGGACAGTCCTACAATGAGCAGTTCTTC. Residues: CSVTLGQSYNEQFF. This chain links TRBV29-1 with TRBJ2-1; the match to TRBD1 covers 7 bases. The CDR3 totals 14 residues. CDR1 is SQVTM, CDR2 ANQGSEA, per germline. The V segment lost 5 bases and the J segment 1 base; nucleotides outside the gene matches: 5.

V gene TRBV7-8 combines with J gene TRBJ1-5; the D gene is possibly TRBD1 (6 bases). The V end was cut by 5 bases, the J end by 4 bases, with 15 bases between. From germline, CDR1 is SGHVS and CDR2 FQNEAQ. This CDR3 is 15 amino acids long. The CDR3, as DNA: TGTGCCAGCAGCCCCGGACAGAGAGCTAATCAGCCCCAGCATTTT. Its protein is CASSPGQRANQPQHF.

V gene TRBV23-1 combines with J gene TRBJ2-7, with D hard to call. Being an ORF, TRBV23-1 has a function that is uncertain. Trimming pared 0 bases from V and 0 bases from J, leaving 15 bases between. CDR3 size: 17 residues. CDR3 sequence (DNA): TGCGCCAGCAGTCAATCGTGGAATTGGCAGGACTCCTACGAGCAGTACTTC. As protein: CASSQSWNWQDSYEQYF.

The rearrangement uses TRBV5-5 and TRBJ2-3, with 7 bases matching TRBD2. The CDR3 totals 15 residues. J was trimmed by 5 bases and V by 0 bases; bases with no gene match: 6. Germline V CDR1 and CDR2: SGHKS, YYEKEE (reference sequence). The DNA for the CDR3 is TGTGCCAGCAGCTTGGATGCGGGGGTAAGAGATACGCAGTATTTT. Amino acid sequence: CASSLDAGVRDTQYF.

The chain carries TRBV5-3 and TRBJ2-3; 8 bases fit TRBD2. TRBV5-3 is sorted into the ORF group, with uncertain function. This CDR3 comprises 17 residues. V dropped 0 bases and J dropped 2; count of bases not matched to a gene: 8. The CDR3: CARSLAAGALDTDTQYF. DNA for the CDR3: TGTGCCAGAAGCTTGGCAGCGGGGGCTCTTGACACAGATACGCAGTATTTT.

There are a few counts of this clone. The chain has TRBV19 and TRBJ1-6; possibly TRBD1 for D (6 bases). This CDR3 region has 15 residues. V lost 5 bases, J lost 2 bases, and 10 bases lay in between. In germline, CDR1 is LNHDA, CDR2 SQIVND (reference sequence). The chain's CDR3 is CASSGQYTYNSPLHF. CDR3 DNA sequence: TGTGCCAGTAGTGGACAGTACACCTATAATTCACCCCTCCACTTT.

The V gene is TRBV15, the J gene TRBJ1-1, with D possibly being TRBD1 (6 bases). V was pared by 3 bases and J by 4 bases, with 15 bases between. This CDR3 spans 15 amino acids. Germline V gene sequence: CDR1 LNHNV, CDR2 YYDKDF (reference sequence). The CDR3 DNA follows: TGTGCCACCAGCAGGGACCGGGGGGCAGGCACTGAAGCTTTCTTT. Translation gives CATSRDRGAGTEAFF.

This clone was seen a single time. The J gene is TRBJ2-1, the V gene TRBV2; tentatively, D is TRBD2 (6 bases). The V gene's germline CDR1 is SNHLY and CDR2 FYNNEI. V was clipped by 3 bases and J by 8 bases, with 14 bases between them. The CDR3 totals 14 residues. The CDR3 region has the DNA TGTGCCAGCAGTGACCGGGAGAAACGCGATGAGCAGTTCTTC. Its translation: CASSDREKRDEQFF. Full variable domain (outside the CDR3, taken from reference TRBV2 and TRBJ2-1): EPEVTQTPSHQVTQMGQEVILRCVPISNHLYFYWYRQILGQKVEFLVSFYNNEISEKSEIFDDQFSVERPDGSNFTLKIRSTKLEDSAMYFCASSDREKRDEQFFGPGTRLTVL.

This chain uses TRBV7-9 with TRBJ1-2; 8 nucleotides match TRBD1. The V gene end was trimmed by 4 bases and the J gene end by 9 bases; junction bases not matched to a gene: 4. Germline V gene lookup returns CDR1 SEHNR and CDR2 FQNEAQ (reference sequence). CDR3 length: 12 residues. CDR3 DNA sequence: TGTGCCAGCAGCTCAGGACAGGGTAGCTACACCTTC. Translation: CASSSGQGSYTF.

A single count supports this clone. The chain recombines TRBV6-5 with TRBJ1-4; 10 nucleotides line up with TRBD1. With 5 bases clipped from V and 3 bases from J, the junction kept 3 bases outside the gene matches. CDR3 length: 15 amino acids. Germline CDR1 reads MNHEY; CDR2 reads SVGAGI. CDR3 amino acids: CASSTDRGPNEKLFF. The CDR3 DNA sequence: TGTGCCAGCAGTACAGACAGGGGGCCTAATGAAAAACTGTTTTTT.

The rearrangement links TRBV7-2 to TRBJ1-3; D is uncertain. The germline V and J ends were trimmed by 3 bases and 2 bases, with 5 bases remaining between them. Germline V gene sequence: CDR1 SGHTA, CDR2 FQGNSA. The CDR3 runs 13 residues. The CDR3 DNA is TGTGCCAGCAGCTTCTTCCCTGGAAACACCATATATTTT. Amino acid sequence: CASSFFPGNTIYF.

The chain uses TRBV6-6 and TRBJ1-5; a weak D match, TRBD1 (5 bases). Germline CDR1 reads MNHNY; CDR2 reads SVGAGI (reference sequence). The V gene lost 3 bases and the J gene lost 10 bases, with 16 bases spanning the gap. This CDR3 is 14 amino acids long. CDR3 in DNA: TGTGCCAGCAGTTATCAGTCCCCCAGGGATCCCCAGCATTTT. This sequence encodes CASSYQSPRDPQHF.

This sequence joins TRBV7-9 and TRBJ1-6; the match to TRBD1 covers 11 bases. The CDR3 runs to 15 residues. The V and J ends lost 4 bases and 9 bases, in that order; junction bases with no gene match: 5. CDR1 is SEHNR and CDR2 is FQNEAQ in the germline V gene (reference sequence). CDR3 sequence reads: CASSSDRGQGSPLHF. Here the CDR3 DNA reads TGTGCCAGCAGCTCGGACAGGGGGCAAGGTTCACCCCTCCACTTT.

The chain recombines TRBV19 with TRBJ2-3, with 8 bases lining up with TRBD2. The CDR3 loop spans 14 amino acids. J was trimmed by 6 bases and V by 7 bases; bases with no gene match: 9. Per the germline V gene, CDR1 is LNHDA and CDR2 is SQIVND (reference sequence). CDR3 loop: CASNSGTSFDTQYF. The CDR3 coding sequence is TGTGCCAGTAATTCCGGGACTAGTTTTGATACGCAGTATTTT.